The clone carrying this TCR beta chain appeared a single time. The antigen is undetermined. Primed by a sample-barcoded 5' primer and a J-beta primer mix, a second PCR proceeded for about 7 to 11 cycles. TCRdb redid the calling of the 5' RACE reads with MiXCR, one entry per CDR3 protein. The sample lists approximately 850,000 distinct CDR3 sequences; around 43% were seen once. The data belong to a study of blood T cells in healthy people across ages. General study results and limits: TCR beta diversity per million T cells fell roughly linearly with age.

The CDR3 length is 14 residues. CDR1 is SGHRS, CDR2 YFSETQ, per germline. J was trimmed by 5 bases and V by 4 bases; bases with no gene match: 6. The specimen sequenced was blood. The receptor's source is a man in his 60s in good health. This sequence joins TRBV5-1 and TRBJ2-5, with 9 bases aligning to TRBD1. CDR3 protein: CASSPGDRAETQYF. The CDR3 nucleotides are TGCGCCAGCAGCCCCGGGGACAGGGCTGAGACCCAGTACTTC.